This TCR beta chain is drawn from a study of blood T cell repertoires in COVID-19. On the study more broadly: COVID-19 samples from acute and convalescent phases originated in the United States, Italy and Spain.

From germline, CDR1 is SGHTA and CDR2 FQGNSA. V was pared by 2 bases and J by 2 bases, with 18 bases between. This CDR3 contains 17 residues. Profiling relied on immunoSEQ multiplex PCR, and the TCRdb table lists in-frame clones only, not all of them. The repertoire consists of under 250,000 clones, with about 89% occurring once and the leading ten covering 1.5% to 2%. The chain combines TRBV7-2 with TRBJ2-5; D perhaps matches TRBD1 (5 bases). Sequencing was performed on peripheral blood. The clonotype comes from a woman aged 60-75 years who had recovered from COVID-19. The CDR3 sequence is CASSLRQGTSLQETQYF. CDR3 sequence (DNA): TGTGCCAGCAGCTTAAGGCAGGGCACCTCCCTTCAAGAGACCCAGTACTTC.